This T cell receptor beta chain was profiled in a study of shared clonotypes between healthy human individuals. Whole-study context: Sampling drew on donors who were a couple of women and three men aged 18 to 49. There were three CD4 naive, three CD4 memory, two CD8 naive and one CD8 memory plates per donor. Study results and caveats: Rarefaction demonstrated incomplete sorted-subset sequencing despite large depth.

Data came from immunoSEQ multiplex PCR; TCRdb stores just in-frame clones and leaves some out. This sample has about 2.1 million clones; about 92% occur once, and the top ten carry around 1.7%. Positive CCR7 selection of CD45RO-negative cells yielded the naive CD8 cells, and terminally differentiated effector memory CD45RA+ cells were excluded. Per the germline V gene, CDR1 is SGHTA and CDR2 is FQGNSA. V dropped 5 bases and J dropped 4; count of bases not matched to a gene: 8. The CDR3 runs to 15 residues. The count of this clone is one. Its antigen is not identified. Source material: naive CD8+ T cells from PBMCs. The clonotype comes from a man younger than 35 in good health. Some clones in this sample may be carry-over from other donors' samples. This chain joins TRBV7-2 and TRBJ1-1; TRBD1 matches 9 bases. CDR3 in amino acids: CASSLGGQGSTEAFF. The CDR3 coding sequence is TGTGCCAGCAGCCTAGGGGGACAGGGAAGCACTGAAGCTTTCTTT.